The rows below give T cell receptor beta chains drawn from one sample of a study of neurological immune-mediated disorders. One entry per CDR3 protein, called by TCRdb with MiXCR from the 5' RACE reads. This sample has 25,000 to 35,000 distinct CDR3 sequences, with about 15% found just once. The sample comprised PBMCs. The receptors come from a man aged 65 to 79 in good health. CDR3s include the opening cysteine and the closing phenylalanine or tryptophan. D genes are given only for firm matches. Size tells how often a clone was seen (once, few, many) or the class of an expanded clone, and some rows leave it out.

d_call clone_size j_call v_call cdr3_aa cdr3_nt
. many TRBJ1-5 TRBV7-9 CATSGVEQPQHF TGTGCCACCTCGGGAGTAGAACAGCCCCAGCATTTT
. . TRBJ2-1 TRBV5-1 CASSVGSEQFF TGCGCCAGCAGCGTCGGTAGTGAGCAGTTCTTC
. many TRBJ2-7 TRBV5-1 CASSLQVSSYEQYF TGCGCCAGCAGCTTGCAGGTTAGCTCCTACGAGCAGTACTTC
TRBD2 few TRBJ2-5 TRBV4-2 CASSQDLAGGASQETQYF TGTGCCAGCAGCCAAGACCTAGCGGGGGGGGCTTCCCAAGAGACCCAGTACTTC
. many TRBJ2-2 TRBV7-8 CASSLLDTGELFF TGTGCCAGCAGCTTATTGGACACCGGGGAGCTGTTTTTT
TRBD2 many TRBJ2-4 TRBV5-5 CASSSPTSGGAGSKNIQYF TGTGCCAGCAGCTCGCCGACTAGCGGGGGGGCCGGGTCCAAAAACATTCAGTACTTC
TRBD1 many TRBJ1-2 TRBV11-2 CASSLSGQGLGYTF TGTGCCAGCAGCTTAAGTGGACAGGGTCTAGGCTACACCTTC
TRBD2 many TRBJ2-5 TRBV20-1 CSARIRAGETQYF TGCAGTGCTAGAATACGAGCGGGGGAGACCCAGTACTTC
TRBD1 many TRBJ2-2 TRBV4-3 CASSQDGRGRLFTGELFF TGCGCCAGCAGCCAAGATGGTAGGGGGCGACTTTTCACCGGGGAGCTGTTTTTT
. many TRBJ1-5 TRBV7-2 CASSPNRRQPQHF TGTGCCAGCAGCCCGAACAGGCGTCAGCCCCAGCATTTT
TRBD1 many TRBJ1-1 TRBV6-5 CASRPTTGWDTEAFF TGTGCCAGCAGACCAACGACAGGGTGGGACACTGAAGCTTTCTTT
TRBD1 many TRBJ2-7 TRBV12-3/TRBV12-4 CASSLSDRLRYEQYF TGTGCCAGCAGTTTATCGGACAGGCTACGGTACGAGCAGTACTTC
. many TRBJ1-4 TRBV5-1 CASSLGQENEKLFF TGCGCCAGCAGCTTGGGGCAGGAAAATGAAAAACTGTTTTTT
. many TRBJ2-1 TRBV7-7 CASSPLQSYNEQFF TGTGCCAGCAGCCCCCTTCAGTCTTACAATGAGCAGTTCTTC
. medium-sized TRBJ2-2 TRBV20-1 CSARDIQGSGELFF TGCAGTGCTAGAGATATTCAGGGATCAGGGGAGCTGTTTTTT
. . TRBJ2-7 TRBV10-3 CVVMVEPTGYEQYF TGTGTCGTCATGGTAGAACCTACCGGCTACGAGCAGTACTTC
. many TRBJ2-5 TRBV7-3 CASSFPGSPKRRTQYF TGTGCCAGCAGCTTTCCCGGCAGCCCGAAGAGACGGACCCAGTACTTC
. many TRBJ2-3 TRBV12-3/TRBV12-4 CASSPRANTDTQYF TGTGCCAGCAGTCCAAGGGCAAACACAGATACGCAGTATTTT
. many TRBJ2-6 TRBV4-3 CASSQDWGYSGANVLTF TGCGCCAGCAGCCAAGATTGGGGTTACTCTGGGGCCAACGTCCTGACTTTC
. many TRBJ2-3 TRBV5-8 CASTFPPGTYKTDTQYF TGTGCCAGCACCTTCCCCCCCGGGACATACAAAACAGATACGCAGTATTTT
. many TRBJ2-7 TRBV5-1 CASSLGTLSYEQYF TGCGCCAGCAGCTTGGGGACACTCAGCTACGAGCAGTACTTC
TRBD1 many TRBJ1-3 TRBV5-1 CASSLGPGTASGNTIYF TGCGCCAGCAGCTTGGGGCCAGGGACAGCCTCTGGAAACACCATATATTTT
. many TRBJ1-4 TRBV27 CASSPNRGPILGTNEKLFF TGTGCCAGCAGCCCAAATCGTGGTCCAATCCTAGGGACTAATGAAAAACTGTTTTTT
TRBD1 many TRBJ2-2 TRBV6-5 CASSYGTGETGELFF TGTGCCAGCAGTTACGGGACAGGGGAGACCGGGGAGCTGTTTTTT
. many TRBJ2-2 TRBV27 CASKHLTGLSNPSGELFF TGTGCCAGCAAGCACCTAACAGGGCTTTCTAACCCTTCCGGGGAGCTGTTTTTT
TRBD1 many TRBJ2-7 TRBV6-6 CASSLQGARYEQYF TGTGCCAGCAGTCTACAGGGGGCCCGCTACGAGCAGTACTTC
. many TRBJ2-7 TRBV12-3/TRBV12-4 CASSRGTVTTYEQYF TGTGCCAGCAGTCGAGGGACTGTTACGACCTACGAGCAGTACTTC
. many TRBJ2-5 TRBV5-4 CASSSARGDRETQYF TGTGCCAGCAGCTCCGCGCGGGGGGACAGGGAGACCCAGTACTTC
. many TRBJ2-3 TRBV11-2 CASSFRDGTDTQYF TGTGCCAGCAGCTTCCGGGACGGCACAGATACGCAGTATTTT
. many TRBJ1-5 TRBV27 CASSLSGGGQPQHF TGTGCCAGCAGTTTATCGGGGGGCGGTCAGCCCCAGCATTTT
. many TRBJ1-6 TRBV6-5 CASSRGPGLIRPLHF TGTGCCAGCAGCCGCGGACCCGGTCTAATTCGTCCCCTCCACTTT
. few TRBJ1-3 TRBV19 CASSKIDYGNTIYF TGTGCCAGTAGTAAAATCGACTACGGAAACACCATATATTTT
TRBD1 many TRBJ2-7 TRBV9 CASSSNPGQNSYEQYF TGTGCCAGCAGCTCCAATCCGGGACAGAACTCCTACGAGCAGTACTTC
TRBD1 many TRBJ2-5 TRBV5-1 CASSHWRTGAGETQYF TGCGCCAGCAGCCATTGGCGGACAGGGGCCGGCGAGACCCAGTACTTC
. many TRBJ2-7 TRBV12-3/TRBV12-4 CASSLNRWNEQYF TGTGCCAGCAGTTTGAACAGGTGGAACGAGCAGTACTTC
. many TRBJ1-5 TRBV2 CASSDGQSNQPQHF TGTGCCAGCAGCGACGGACAGAGCAATCAGCCCCAGCATTTT
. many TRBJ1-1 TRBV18 CASSPPPDSSNTEAFF TGTGCCAGCTCACCTCCACCAGACAGCTCGAACACTGAAGCTTTCTTT
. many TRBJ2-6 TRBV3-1 CASSHRRASGANVLTF TGTGCCAGCAGCCACCGACGGGCATCTGGGGCCAACGTCCTGACTTTC
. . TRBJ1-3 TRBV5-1 CASSFLDSRNTIYF TGCGCCAGCAGCTTTCTGGACTCCCGAAACACCATATATTTT
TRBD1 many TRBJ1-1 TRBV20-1 CSARKTGSGSDEAFF TGCAGTGCTAGGAAGACAGGGAGTGGGAGTGATGAAGCTTTCTTT
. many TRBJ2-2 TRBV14 CASSPPRGATGELFF TGTGCCAGCAGCCCCCCCAGGGGAGCCACCGGGGAGCTGTTTTTT
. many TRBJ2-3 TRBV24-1 CATSEGGDTQYF TGTGCCACCAGTGAAGGGGGAGATACGCAGTATTTT
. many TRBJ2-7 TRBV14 CASSYGRTYEQYF TGTGCCAGCAGCTACGGGCGGACTTACGAGCAGTACTTC
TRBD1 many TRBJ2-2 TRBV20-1 CSAHTGGTGELFF TGCAGTGCTCATACAGGGGGGACCGGGGAGCTGTTTTTT
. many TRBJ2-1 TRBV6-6 CASRRELSYNEQFF TGTGCCAGCCGCAGGGAGCTTTCCTACAATGAGCAGTTCTTC
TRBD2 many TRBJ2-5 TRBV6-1 CASRVASGVVETQYF TGTGCCAGCAGGGTAGCTAGCGGGGTTGTGGAGACCCAGTACTTC
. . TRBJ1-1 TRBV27 CASRDPRRGTEAFF TGTGCCAGCAGAGACCCCCGGCGCGGCACTGAAGCTTTCTTT
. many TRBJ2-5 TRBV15 CATSRGDGGLETQYF TGTGCCACCAGCAGAGGGGATGGGGGTCTAGAGACCCAGTACTTC
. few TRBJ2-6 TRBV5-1 CASLVPPSSGANVLTF TGCGCCAGCTTGGTACCCCCATCCTCTGGGGCCAACGTCCTGACTTTC
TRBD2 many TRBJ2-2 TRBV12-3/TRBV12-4 CASRLAGANTGELFF TGTGCCAGCAGACTAGCGGGGGCGAACACCGGGGAGCTGTTTTTT
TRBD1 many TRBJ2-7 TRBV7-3 CASSVDRGPYEQYF TGTGCCAGCAGCGTAGACAGGGGTCCCTACGAGCAGTACTTC